What follows are 3 T cell receptor beta chains derived from one specimen sequenced in a study of TIL therapy for anti-PD-1-resistant metastatic lung cancer. Time point: pre-treatment sample, taken before nivolumab and TIL therapy. This was the immunoSEQ v3 assay. The assay was immunoSEQ multiplex PCR, and TCRdb's table has in-frame clones only and misses some. Of roughly 60,000 clones in the sample, around 67% were seen once. The specimen comprised blood, sampled at baseline. These receptors were obtained from a person between 25 and 80 years old with non-small cell lung cancer.

This clone was seen only once. This chain joins TRBV5-1 and TRBJ2-1; 14 nucleotides match TRBD2. From germline, CDR1 is SGHRS and CDR2 YFSETQ. The CDR3 is made up of 15 amino acids. Germline trimming cut 2 bases from V and 8 bases from J; bases unmatched to any gene: 3. This CDR3 reads CASSLGLAGGDEQFF. The CDR3, as DNA: TGCGCCAGCAGCTTAGGACTAGCGGGGGGTGATGAGCAGTTCTTC. Filled out from reference TRBV5-1 and TRBJ2-1, the complete variable domain reads KAGVTQTPRYLIKTRGQQVTLSCSPISGHRSVSWYQQTPGQGLQFLFEYFSETQRNKGNFPGRFSGRQFSNSRSEMNVSTLELGDSALYLCASSLGLAGGDEQFFGPGTRLTVL.

The chain combines TRBV9 with TRBJ1-2; 9 positions match TRBD1. CDR1 and CDR2 (germline): SGDLS, YYNGEE. The CDR3 totals 14 residues. V lost 0 bases and J lost 4; bases outside the gene matches: 1. CDR3 residues: CASSVDRGPYGYTF. CDR3 in DNA: TGTGCCAGCAGCGTAGACAGGGGGCCCTATGGCTACACCTTC.

V and J are TRBV18 and TRBJ2-1; 7 nucleotides line up with TRBD1. Looked up from germline, CDR1 is KGHSH and CDR2 is LQKENI. V gave up 0 bases and J gave up 7 bases; unmatched junction bases: 3. The CDR3 loop spans 14 amino acids. For the CDR3, the DNA is TGTGCCAGCTCACCACCGGGGACAGCTAATGAGCAGTTCTTC. This codes for CASSPPGTANEQFF.